These T cell receptor beta chains were read from a single sample in a study of identical twins. MiXCR, applied by TCRdb to the 5' RACE reads, yields one record per CDR3 protein. The repertoire holds about 720,000 distinct CDR3 sequences, with roughly 8% as singletons. Another study also made use of these data, one on yellow fever vaccine responses in identical twins.

Sequencing input: PBMCs. The source of these receptors is a young woman in good health. CDR3s include the opening cysteine and the closing phenylalanine or tryptophan. Fields, in order: D gene, J gene, clone size, V gene, CDR3 length, CDR3 DNA, CDR3 protein. A D gene is named only where the DNA matches it firmly. The listing skips clone size in some rows; elsewhere it reads once, few, many or a size class.

.,TRBJ2-5,few,TRBV28,15,TGTGCCAGCAGCTACTCTCCGGGGGTCGCGGAGACCCAGTACTTC,CASSYSPGVAETQYF
TRBD1,TRBJ2-7,.,TRBV15,13,TGTGCCACCAGCAATAACAGGGGGTACGAGCAGTACTTC,CATSNNRGYEQYF
.,TRBJ1-1,many,TRBV29-1,15,TGCAGCGTTGAAGGAGGGGTTCAAAGGGGTACTGAAGCTTTCTTT,CSVEGGVQRGTEAFF
.,TRBJ2-2,few,TRBV20-1,14,TGCAGTGCTAGATCCATCAGGGACACCGGGGAGCTGTTTTTT,CSARSIRDTGELFF
.,TRBJ1-5,few,TRBV28,16,TGTGCCAGCAGTGCCATCGGGCAGTATAGCAATCAGCCCCAGCATTTT,CASSAIGQYSNQPQHF
.,TRBJ2-3,few,TRBV12-3/TRBV12-4,12,TGTGCCAGCAGCAGGGGGGGTTGGGGGCAGTATTTT,CASSRGGWGQYF
TRBD2,TRBJ2-1,.,TRBV6-2/TRBV6-3,19,TGTGCCAGCAGTTCGAGTGTGGTGAGCGGGGGGCCACTTTTAGGTGAGCAGTTCTTC,CASSSSVVSGGPLLGEQFF
.,TRBJ2-3,many,TRBV7-2,16,TGTGCCAGCAGCTTAGAAGCAGGGTACAGCACAGATACGCAGTATTTT,CASSLEAGYSTDTQYF
.,TRBJ2-6,few,TRBV24-1,15,TGTGCCACCAGGCCAGGGGGGACTGGGGCCAACGTCCTGACTTTC,CATRPGGTGANVLTF
TRBD2,TRBJ2-7,.,TRBV4-2,16,TGTGCCAGCAGCCAAGATTCAGCGGGGCCCTCCTACGAGCAGTACTTC,CASSQDSAGPSYEQYF
.,TRBJ1-1,many,TRBV28,16,TGTGCCAGCGCGGGAACGAGGCTTAGTCTGAACACTGAAGCTTTCTTT,CASAGTRLSLNTEAFF
.,TRBJ2-7,.,TRBV7-9,15,TGTGCCAGCAGCTTATCTGCAGGGCTGGACTACGAGCAGTACTTC,CASSLSAGLDYEQYF
.,TRBJ2-5,.,TRBV27,15,TGTGCCAGCAGTTTCCTGGGACTTGAACAAGAGACCCAGTACTTC,CASSFLGLEQETQYF
.,TRBJ2-5,.,TRBV29-1,10,TGCAGCGGACGGGGAGAGACCCAGTACTTC,CSGRGETQYF
TRBD2,TRBJ2-1,few,TRBV30,15,TGTGCCTGGAGTGGGGGACTAGCGGGAGGGTATGAGCAGTTCTTC,CAWSGGLAGGYEQFF
.,TRBJ2-7,many,TRBV11-2,14,TGTGCCAGCGCGTCCCAGACGGGGCTCTACGAGCAGTACTTC,CASASQTGLYEQYF
.,TRBJ2-2,.,TRBV6-1,12,TGTGCCAGCAGATATGGAACCGGGGAGCTGTTTTTT,CASRYGTGELFF
TRBD1,TRBJ1-4,.,TRBV20-1,16,TGCAGTGCTAGAGTTAGAGAAGGACAGGACCCAAAGAGACTGTTTTTT,CSARVREGQDPKRLFF